The T cell receptor (beta chain) described here comes from a study of T cell responses to AZD1222 COVID-19 vaccine. Sequencing was performed with immunoSEQ multiplex PCR; in TCRdb, only in-frame clones are kept and a portion is missing. The profile shows about 130,000 clones, approximately 85% of them singletons. Of note for this clone: As yet, its antigen is unknown.

General study findings and limits: White British ancestry dominated among donors, who included more females, and clonal diversity was possibly underestimated.

The germline V gene encodes CDR1 MNHEY and CDR2 SVGAGI. CDR3 length: 15 amino acids. V trimming: 4 bases; J trimming: 7 bases; junction bases outside the gene matches: 7. The origin of this receptor is an adult who received the AZD1222 COVID-19 vaccine. The chain employs TRBV6-5 and TRBJ2-7, with 13 bases identical to TRBD2. The sequences come from peripheral blood, collected 28 days after the second AZD1222 dose. The CDR3 DNA is TGTGCCAGCAGTTTTACTAGCGGGGGGGCTTGGGAGCAGTACTTC. This encodes CASSFTSGGAWEQYF.